These 32 T cell receptor beta chains were sequenced from one sample in a study of blood T cell repertoires in COVID-19 (dated by TCRdb to 2019 to 2021). Receptor amplification or capture employed the immunoSEQ multiplex PCR assay. Drawn from immuneACCESS, this table holds only the in-frame rearrangements with V and J called that TCRdb kept. Clones are partly lost; checked studies trace under half to an unresolved V gene and leave the rest unexplained. This sample holds some 60,000 clones; around 92% were observed only once. Of the sample, roughly 2.4% is held by the ten largest clones. The sequenced material came from peripheral blood. These receptors originate from a man in his 60s with acute or convalescent COVID-19.

The V call is TRBV11-2, the J call TRBJ2-1; D perhaps matches TRBD2 (6 bases). The germline V and J ends were trimmed by 1 base and 4 bases, with 11 bases remaining between them. This CDR3 spans 15 amino acids. Germline V lookup: CDR1 SGHAT, CDR2 FQNNGV. Written as DNA, the CDR3 is TGTGCCAGCAGCTTAGGGAGGGGTTCGTACAATGAGCAGTTCTTC. Translation: CASSLGRGSYNEQFF.

This clone appeared a few times. The chain uses TRBV27 and TRBJ2-7, with TRBD2 matching 10 bases. The CDR3 is 15 amino acids. The ends lost 8 bases at V and 7 bases at J; junction bases unmatched: 14. From germline, CDR1 is MNHEY and CDR2 SMNVEV (reference sequence). CDR3 nucleotides: TGTGCCAGCCGACCTGGGAGCGGGAGGGCAGGGGAGCAGTACTTC. Its protein is CASRPGSGRAGEQYF.

The V call is TRBV6-5, the J call TRBJ1-2; 7 bases agree with TRBD1. The germline V gene has CDR1 MNHEY and CDR2 SVGAGI. The junction had 6 bases not matched to a gene; V was cut back by 5 bases and J by 6 bases. The CDR3 is 13 amino acids. The CDR3 sequence: CASSRQGWNGYTF. The CDR3 nucleotides are TGTGCCAGCAGTCGACAGGGATGGAATGGCTACACCTTC.

CDR3 region: CASSFRGGYGYTF. The CDR3 nucleotides are TGTGCCAGCAGCTTCCGAGGGGGCTATGGCTACACCTTC. This rearrangement joins TRBV5-4 to TRBJ1-2; a weak D match, TRBD1 (6 bases). The CDR3 is made up of 13 amino acids. Germline V gene data show CDR1 as SGHNT and CDR2 as YYREEE (reference sequence). V lost 2 bases and J lost 4, with 9 bases in between. The entire variable domain, with the rest obtained from reference TRBV5-4 and TRBJ1-2, is as follows: ETGVTQSPTHLIKTRGQQVTLRCSSQSGHNTVSWYQQALGQGPQFIFQYYREEENGRGNFPPRFSGLQFPNYSSELNVNALELDDSALYLCASSFRGGYGYTFGSGTRLTVV.

The V gene is TRBV2, the J gene TRBJ1-5; the D gene is possibly TRBD1 (6 bases). Germline V gene lookup returns CDR1 SNHLY and CDR2 FYNNEI. V was pared by 7 bases and J by 0 bases, with 16 bases between. The CDR3 spans 16 residues. The CDR3 DNA sequence: TGTGCCAGCACCGAGTCAGGGGCCCATAGCAATCAGCCCCAGCATTTT. Translating it yields CASTESGAHSNQPQHF.

The chain carries TRBV28 and TRBJ2-6, with D tentatively TRBD2 (6 bases). CDR3 length: 16 amino acids. Germline assignment: CDR1 MDHEN and CDR2 SYDVKM. With 3 bases removed from V and 0 bases from J, the gap between germline ends came to 9 bases. The CDR3 DNA follows: TGTGCCAGCAGTTTGGGACTGACCTCTGGGGCCAACGTCCTGACTTTC. This translates into CASSLGLTSGANVLTF.

The sample holds a few counts of this clone. This chain connects TRBV6-6 to TRBJ2-1, with TRBD1 matching over 7 bases. The V and J ends lost 5 bases and 7 bases, in that order; junction bases with no gene match: 20. Germline-derived CDR1 and CDR2 are MNHNY and SVGAGI (reference sequence). This CDR3 has 18 residues. The CDR3 reads CASSPTGSKVGGLNEQFF. The CDR3 DNA reads TGTGCCAGCAGTCCGACGGGTTCGAAAGTAGGGGGCCTTAATGAGCAGTTCTTC.

CDR3 protein: CSAGQGLVTGELFF. The CDR3 DNA is TGCAGCGCGGGACAGGGCCTGGTCACCGGGGAGCTGTTTTTT. The chain has TRBV29-1 and TRBJ2-2; 9 bases agree with TRBD1. This CDR3 has 14 amino acids. J lost 4 bases, V lost 7 bases, and 7 bases had no gene match. From germline, CDR1 is SQVTM and CDR2 ANQGSEA.

Comment on this clone: The sample contains more than one DNA sequence encoding this CDR3. This sequence joins TRBV5-4 and TRBJ2-5; TRBD1 aligns across 11 bases. Germline trimming cut 4 bases from V and 2 bases from J; bases unmatched to any gene: 4. This CDR3 is 15 amino acids long. The germline CDR1 and CDR2 sequences are SGHNT and YYREEE (reference sequence). The CDR3 sequence: CASSPDRGRQETQYF. DNA of the CDR3: TGTGCCAGCAGCCCGGACAGGGGGCGTCAAGAGACCCAGTACTTC.

The J gene is TRBJ2-7, the V gene TRBV9; 7 positions match TRBD1. Per germline, CDR1 SGDLS and CDR2 YYNGEE. CDR3 length: 13 amino acids. V shed 4 bases and J 4 bases; nucleotides not matched to a gene: 5. In DNA, the CDR3 is TGTGCCAGCAGCCCAGGGGACAGTTACGAGCAGTACTTC. It specifies CASSPGDSYEQYF.

V gene TRBV7-2 combines with J gene TRBJ2-7, with TRBD2 as a possible D gene (5 bases). Germline values: CDR1 SGHTA, CDR2 FQGNSA. Deletions cut 2 bases from V and 4 bases from J, with 12 bases between. The CDR3 covers 14 residues. CDR3 nucleotides: TGTGCCAGCAGCTTATTAACCGGGAATTACGAGCAGTACTTC. As protein: CASSLLTGNYEQYF.

V and J are TRBV7-3 and TRBJ2-2, with unresolved D. CDR1 SGHTA and CDR2 FQGTGA come from the germline V gene. The V and J ends lost 11 bases and 6 bases respectively, with 19 bases between them. The CDR3 contains 14 residues. As DNA, the CDR3 is TGTGCCTCGAAAGAAGCGACCAACTCCGGGGAGCTGTTTTTT. Translated: CASKEATNSGELFF. The variable domain in full, with the rest retrieved from reference TRBV7-3 and TRBJ2-2, is GAGVSQTPSNKVTEKGKYVELRCDPISGHTALYWYRQSLGQGPEFLIYFQGTGAADDSGLPNDRFFAVRPEGSVSTLKIQRTERGDSAVYLCASKEATNSGELFFGEGSRLTVL.

The chain employs TRBV28 and TRBJ2-5, with 8 bases fitting TRBD1. J was trimmed by 6 bases and V by 5 bases; bases with no gene match: 11. The CDR3 has 15 amino acids. CDR1 MDHEN and CDR2 SYDVKM come from the germline V gene. This chain's CDR3 is CASSPPDRAGKTQYF. CDR3 bases: TGTGCCAGCAGTCCACCGGACAGGGCAGGCAAGACCCAGTACTTC.

This clone was observed a handful of times. CDR3 DNA sequence: TGTGCCAGCATAGTCCAGGGGAGGGACACTGAAGCTTTCTTT. The encoded protein is CASIVQGRDTEAFF. The gene calls are TRBV2 and TRBJ1-1, with D perhaps matching TRBD1 (6 bases). V was pared by 7 bases and J by 3 bases, with 15 bases between. The germline CDR1 and CDR2 sequences are SNHLY and FYNNEI. The CDR3 is 14 amino acids.

This clone was recorded only once. The V call is TRBV6-6, the J call TRBJ1-5, with TRBD1 matching 11 bases. Germline V CDR1 and CDR2: MNHNY, SVGAGI (reference sequence). The CDR3 is 15 residues long. J gave up 6 bases and V 7 bases, and 8 bases lay outside the gene matches. CDR3: CASTPGQGVAQPQHF. For the CDR3, the DNA is TGTGCCAGCACCCCGGGACAGGGGGTCGCTCAGCCCCAGCATTTT.

The chain combines TRBV6-5 with TRBJ1-3; 7 bases are a match to TRBD1. The germline CDR1 and CDR2 sequences are MNHEY and SVGAGI. Germline trimming cut 4 bases from V and 0 bases from J; bases unmatched to any gene: 3. The CDR3 consists of 15 residues. The CDR3 region is CASSWGTDSGNTIYF. The CDR3 DNA reads as TGTGCCAGCAGTTGGGGGACAGACTCTGGAAACACCATATATTTT.

This chain links TRBV6-2 or TRBV6-3 with TRBJ1-1; 10 nucleotides match TRBD1. The CDR3 has 17 residues. Germline CDR1 reads MNHEY; CDR2 reads SVGEGT. The J segment lost 1 base and the V segment lost 6 bases, leaving 11 bases of the junction unmatched. CDR3 DNA sequence: TGTGCCAGCAGCCAGGGACAGGGGCTAGATACGAACACTGAAGCTTTCTTT. Its protein is CASSQGQGLDTNTEAFF.

The gene calls are TRBV5-5 and TRBJ1-3, with D tentatively TRBD1 (5 bases). V was pared by 4 bases and J by 0 bases, with 11 bases between. Germline CDR1 and CDR2: SGHKS and YYEKEE (reference sequence). The CDR3 is made up of 15 amino acids. The CDR3 bases are TGTGCCAGCAGCCTTCTGACAGTCTCTGGAAACACCATATATTTT. This codes for CASSLLTVSGNTIYF.

The rearrangement uses TRBV28 and TRBJ1-5; 8 nucleotides match TRBD1. Germline lookup yields CDR1 MDHEN and CDR2 SYDVKM. V lost 11 bases, J lost 3 bases, and 12 bases stayed unmatched. The CDR3 covers 15 residues. CDR3: CAGTYRGVDNQPQHF. The CDR3, as DNA: TGTGCCGGAACATACAGGGGGGTAGACAATCAGCCCCAGCATTTT. The complete variable domain, with remaining parts taken from reference TRBV28 and TRBJ1-5, reads DVKVTQSSRYLVKRTGEKVFLECVQDMDHENMFWYRQDPGLGLRLIYFSYDVKMKEKGDIPEGYSVSREKKERFSLILESASTNQTSMYLCAGTYRGVDNQPQHFGDGTRLSIL.

V usage is TRBV7-2 and J usage is TRBJ2-3; D call uncertain. V lost 1 base and J lost 6, with 11 bases in between. The CDR3 extends over 14 amino acids. CDR1 is SGHTA, CDR2 FQGNSA, per germline. Here the CDR3 reads CASSLGPPEDTQYF. Here the CDR3 DNA reads TGTGCCAGCAGCTTAGGCCCACCGGAGGATACGCAGTATTTT.

This rearrangement joins TRBV19 to TRBJ1-5; D is uncertain. The CDR3 covers 15 residues. The germline V and J ends were trimmed by 5 bases and 0 bases, with 11 bases remaining between them. Germline V gives CDR1 LNHDA, CDR2 SQIVND (reference sequence). CDR3 region: CASSPRRASNQPQHF. In nucleotides, the CDR3 is TGTGCCAGTAGTCCGCGGAGGGCTAGCAATCAGCCCCAGCATTTT.

The chain joins TRBV29-1 to TRBJ2-3, with 7 bases matching TRBD2. V gave up 7 bases and J gave up 3 bases; unmatched junction bases: 10. Germline CDR1 SQVTM, CDR2 ANQGSEA. The CDR3 extends over 14 amino acids. In DNA, the CDR3 is TGCAGCGGTCGGGCATCCGGGAGGACAGATACGCAGTATTTT. Protein product: CSGRASGRTDTQYF.

The CDR3 loop reads CASSSVQGLGEKLFF. In DNA form, the CDR3 reads TGTGCCAGCAGCTCAGTTCAGGGGTTGGGTGAAAAACTGTTTTTT. The chain links TRBV7-9 to TRBJ1-4; a weak D match, TRBD1 (6 bases). The V gene's germline CDR1 is SEHNR and CDR2 FQNEAQ (reference sequence). The V end was cut by 4 bases, the J end by 7 bases, with 16 bases between. The CDR3 runs to 15 residues.

This sequence joins TRBV27 and TRBJ1-5, with D hard to call. There are 15 residues in the CDR3. Germline-derived CDR1 and CDR2 are MNHEY and SMNVEV (reference sequence). Trimming cost V 2 bases and J 2 bases, with 10 bases left between them. The CDR3 spells CASSLIRNGNQPQHF. DNA for the CDR3: TGTGCCAGCAGTTTAATCAGGAACGGCAATCAGCCCCAGCATTTT.

In its sample, this clone was seen once. The V and J genes are TRBV6-9 and TRBJ2-7, with TRBD1 matching over 9 bases. With 10 bases clipped from V and 4 bases from J, the junction kept 8 bases outside the gene matches. This CDR3 is 13 amino acids long. Per the germline V gene, CDR1 is MNHGY and CDR2 is SVAAGI. In nucleotides, the CDR3 is TGTGCCACCCGCCGGGACAGGGCTTACGAGCAGTACTTC. This sequence encodes CATRRDRAYEQYF.

The chain recombines TRBV3-1 (or the pseudogene TRBV3-2) with TRBJ2-7, with a possible D match to TRBD2 (5 bases). This CDR3 has 15 amino acids. V shed 4 bases and J shed 3 bases, with 16 bases lying between them. CDR1 LGHDT and CDR2 YNNKEL come from the germline V gene (reference sequence). The CDR3 reads CASSRGRERNYEQYF. The CDR3 DNA reads as TGTGCCAGCAGCCGAGGGCGCGAGCGAAACTACGAGCAGTACTTC.

This sequence joins TRBV28 and TRBJ1-2; 10 positions match TRBD1. This CDR3 comprises 17 residues. V shed 6 bases, J shed 1 base, and the junction held 11 bases outside the gene matches. CDR1 and CDR2 from the germline V gene are MDHEN and SYDVKM. The CDR3 region has the DNA TGTGCCAGCAGCCGGGGGACAGGGGATCCCTATAACTATGGCTACACCTTC. Its translation: CASSRGTGDPYNYGYTF.

V is TRBV30 and J is TRBJ2-7, with 13 bases that match TRBD2. The ends lost 2 bases at V and 7 bases at J; junction bases unmatched: 11. The CDR3 has 16 residues. CDR1 is GTSNPN, CDR2 SVGIG, per germline (reference sequence). CDR3 DNA sequence: TGTGCCTGGAGTTCGATAGGGACTAGCGGGAAGGGGGAGCAGTACTTC. This translates into CAWSSIGTSGKGEQYF.

The chain combines TRBV19 with TRBJ1-5, with 9 bases aligning to TRBD1. J lost 3 bases, V lost 5 bases, and 5 bases had no gene match. From germline, CDR1 is LNHDA and CDR2 SQIVND (reference sequence). The CDR3 runs 15 residues. DNA of the CDR3: TGTGCCAGTAGTGCCCGGGACAGGGACAATCAGCCCCAGCATTTT. Protein product: CASSARDRDNQPQHF.

V gene TRBV15 combines with J gene TRBJ1-5, with 7 nucleotides matching TRBD1. The CDR3 is 15 residues long. Trimming cost V 2 bases and J 7 bases; bases outside gene matches: 8. CDR1 is LNHNV, CDR2 YYDKDF, per germline (reference sequence). The CDR3 bases are TGTGCCACCAGCAGACCAACACAGGGGCCCCAGCCCCAGCATTTT. Translation gives CATSRPTQGPQPQHF.

The CDR3 DNA follows: TGTGCCAGCAGCTTCGAGGGAGGGGCCGATACGCAGTATTTT. This sequence encodes CASSFEGGADTQYF. This chain links TRBV11-3 with TRBJ2-3, with 7 bases that match TRBD2. CDR1 SGHNT and CDR2 YENEEA come from the germline V gene. V shed 3 bases and J 6 bases; nucleotides not matched to a gene: 6. The CDR3 runs to 14 residues.

The chain has TRBV6-5 and TRBJ1-5; 9 nucleotides agree with TRBD1. The length of the CDR3 is 13 residues. Trimming cost V 5 bases and J 5 bases; bases outside gene matches: 1. CDR1 MNHEY and CDR2 SVGAGI come from the germline V gene. The CDR3 DNA reads TGTGCCAGCAGTCGGACAGGGGATCAGCCCCAGCATTTT. Residues: CASSRTGDQPQHF.